This T cell receptor (beta chain) was found in a study of regulatory T cells in long-lasting Graves disease. The authors built TCR beta libraries using iRepertoire HTBI primers and Arm-PCR of CDR3 regions. A single record per CDR3 protein comes from TCRdb applying MiXCR to the multiplex PCR reads. This sample has 500,000 to 700,000 distinct CDR3 sequences, with 25% to 30% found just once. The time point was: persistent/refractory GD, antithyroid drugs over 5 years with positive TRAb. The TCR library was made from RNA that had been extracted from PBMCs in TRIzol. Into tubes containing EDTA, 7.5 to 9.5 milliliters of peripheral blood were drawn. Regarding the study as a whole: Favored gene segments in persistent disease were TRBV28, TRBJ1-2 and TRBJ2-5.

This clonotype was detected only a few times. The antigen is unknown. The V and J ends lost 0 bases and 4 bases respectively, with 10 bases between them. Germline CDR1 is MDHEN and CDR2 is SYDVKM. The CDR3 is made up of 15 amino acids. The sequencing used peripheral blood mononuclear cells (PBMCs), collected when the disease was refractory, from a patient treated with antithyroid drugs. The chain carries TRBV28 and TRBJ1-5, with D maybe TRBD1 (5 bases). The TCR comes from a female donor with Graves disease. DNA of the CDR3: TGTGCCAGCAGTTTATGGGGGGGTGGGAATCAGCCCCAGCATTTT. Its translation is CASSLWGGGNQPQHF.